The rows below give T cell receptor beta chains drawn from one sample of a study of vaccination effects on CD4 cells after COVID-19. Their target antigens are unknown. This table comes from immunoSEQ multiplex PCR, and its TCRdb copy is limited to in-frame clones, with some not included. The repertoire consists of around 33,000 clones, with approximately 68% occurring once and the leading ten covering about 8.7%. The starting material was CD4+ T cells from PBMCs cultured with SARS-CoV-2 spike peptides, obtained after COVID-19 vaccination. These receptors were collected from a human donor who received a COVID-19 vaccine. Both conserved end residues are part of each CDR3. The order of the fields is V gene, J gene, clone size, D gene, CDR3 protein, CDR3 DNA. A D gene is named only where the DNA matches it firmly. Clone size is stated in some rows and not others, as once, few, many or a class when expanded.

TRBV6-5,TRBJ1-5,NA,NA,CASSYSHYSNQPQHF,TGTGCCAGCAGTTACTCCCATTATAGCAATCAGCCCCAGCATTTT
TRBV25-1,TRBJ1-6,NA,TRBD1,CASSPSTGGYNSPLHF,TGTGCCAGCAGCCCCTCGACAGGGGGCTATAATTCACCCCTCCACTTT
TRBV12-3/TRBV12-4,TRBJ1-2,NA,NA,CASSPTTPNGYTF,TGTGCCAGCAGTCCAACCACTCCCAATGGCTACACCTTC
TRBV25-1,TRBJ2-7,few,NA,CASSERWEQYF,TGTGCCAGCAGTGAAAGGTGGGAGCAGTACTTC
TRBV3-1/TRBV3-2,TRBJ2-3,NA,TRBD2,CATSQGLVEADTQYF,TGTGCCACCTCCCAAGGACTAGTTGAGGCTGATACGCAGTATTTT
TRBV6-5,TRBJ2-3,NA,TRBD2,CASRDYRTDTQYF,TGTGCCAGTAGGGACTATAGGACAGATACGCAGTATTTT
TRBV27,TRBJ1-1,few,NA,CASSPYSRMNTEAFF,TGTGCCAGCAGTCCCTACAGTCGGATGAACACTGAAGCTTTCTTT
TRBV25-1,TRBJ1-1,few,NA,CASINSGTEAFF,TGTGCCAGCATTAATTCGGGCACTGAAGCTTTCTTT
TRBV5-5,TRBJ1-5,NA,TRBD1,CASSLGQGILRNGQPQHF,TGTGCCAGCAGCTTGGGACAGGGAATCTTAAGGAACGGTCAGCCCCAGCATTTT
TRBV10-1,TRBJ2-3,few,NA,CASSSGGSDTQYF,TGCGCCAGCAGTAGCGGAGGATCAGATACGCAGTATTTT
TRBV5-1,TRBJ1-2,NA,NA,CASSFTQGDGYTF,TGCGCCAGCAGCTTTACACAGGGCGATGGCTACACCTTC
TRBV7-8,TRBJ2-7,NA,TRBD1,CASSSGGQGAGEQYF,TGTGCCAGCAGCTCCGGGGGACAGGGGGCAGGAGAGCAGTACTTC
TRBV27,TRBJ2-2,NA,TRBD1,CASKGQPNTGELFF,TGTGCCAGCAAGGGACAGCCTAATACCGGGGAGCTGTTTTTT
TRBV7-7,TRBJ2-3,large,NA,CASSLSSSDTQYF,TGTGCCAGCAGCTTGAGCTCTTCAGATACGCAGTATTTT
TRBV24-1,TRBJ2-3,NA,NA,CATSDADSPSTDTQYF,TGTGCCACCAGTGATGCCGACAGCCCTAGCACAGATACGCAGTATTTT
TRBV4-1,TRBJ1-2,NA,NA,CASSPWPGYGYTF,TGCGCCAGCAGTCCATGGCCGGGATATGGCTACACCTTC
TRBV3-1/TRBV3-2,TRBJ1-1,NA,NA,CASSQYRDGTEAFF,TGTGCCAGCAGCCAGTACCGTGATGGAACTGAAGCTTTCTTT
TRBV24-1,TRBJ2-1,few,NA,CATSDFRGNEQFF,TGTGCCACCAGTGATTTTCGGGGAAATGAGCAGTTCTTC
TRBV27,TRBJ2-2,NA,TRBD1,CASSQLQGTNTGELFF,TGTGCCAGCAGTCAGTTACAGGGGACGAACACCGGGGAGCTGTTTTTT
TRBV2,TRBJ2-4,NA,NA,CASSVASGAQNIQYF,TGTGCCAGCAGTGTCGCTAGTGGGGCGCAAAACATTCAGTACTTC
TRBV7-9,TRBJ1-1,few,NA,CASTSRAGTHTEAFF,TGTGCCAGCACCTCCAGGGCGGGTACTCACACTGAAGCTTTCTTT
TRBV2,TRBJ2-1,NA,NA,CASSVMDEQFF,TGTGCCAGCAGTGTCATGGATGAGCAGTTCTTC
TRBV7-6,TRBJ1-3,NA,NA,CASSLGRPSSGNTIYF,TGTGCCAGCAGCTTAGGAAGGCCGAGCTCTGGAAACACCATATATTTT
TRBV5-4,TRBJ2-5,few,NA,CASSLGLRRETQYF,TGTGCCAGCAGCTTGGGGCTGAGAAGGGAGACCCAGTACTTC
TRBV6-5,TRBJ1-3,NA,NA,CASSSAITAGNTIYF,TGTGCCAGCAGTTCAGCGATAACCGCTGGAAACACCATATATTTT
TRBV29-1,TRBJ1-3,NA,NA,CSGTRKGGNTIYF,TGCAGCGGGACACGGAAGGGTGGAAACACCATATATTTT
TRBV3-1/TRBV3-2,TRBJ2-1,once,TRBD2,CASSQAIMTSGSYNEQFF,TGTGCCAGCAGCCAAGCCATTATGACTAGCGGGTCATACAATGAGCAGTTCTTC
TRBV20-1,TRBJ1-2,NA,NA,CSASGYGYTF,TGCAGTGCTAGCGGGTATGGCTACACCTTC
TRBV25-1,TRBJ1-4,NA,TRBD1,CASSELMGQGVELFF,TGTGCCAGCAGTGAACTGATGGGACAGGGGGTGGAACTGTTTTTT
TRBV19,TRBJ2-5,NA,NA,CASSRVIGRGHQETQYF,TGTGCCAGTAGTAGAGTTATTGGCAGGGGCCACCAAGAGACCCAGTACTTC
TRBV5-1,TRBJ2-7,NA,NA,CASSLEASVEQYF,TGCGCCAGCAGCTTGGAGGCATCTGTCGAGCAGTACTTC
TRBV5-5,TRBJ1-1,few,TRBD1,CASRDTGTGDFGEAFF,TGTGCCAGCAGGGACACCGGGACAGGGGATTTCGGTGAAGCTTTCTTT
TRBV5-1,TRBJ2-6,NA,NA,CASSFMTAGANVLTF,TGCGCCAGCAGCTTCATGACAGCTGGGGCCAACGTCCTGACTTTC
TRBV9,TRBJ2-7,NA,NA,CASGIFLGEQYF,TGTGCCAGCGGAATATTCTTGGGGGAGCAGTACTTC
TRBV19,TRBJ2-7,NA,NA,CASSIVGGGAIYEQYF,TGTGCCAGTAGTATAGTCGGAGGAGGGGCTATCTACGAGCAGTACTTC
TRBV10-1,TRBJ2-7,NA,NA,CASSDWSGGQYF,TGCGCCAGCAGTGATTGGAGCGGCGGGCAGTACTTC
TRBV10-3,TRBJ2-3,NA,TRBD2,CAISESYPTSGGTDTQYF,TGTGCCATCAGTGAGTCATACCCGACTAGCGGGGGCACAGATACGCAGTATTTT
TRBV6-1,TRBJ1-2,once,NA,CASSERGPYGYTF,TGTGCCAGCAGTGAACGAGGGCCTTATGGCTACACCTTC
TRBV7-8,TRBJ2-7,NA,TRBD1,CASKMDRVLSSTYEQYF,TGTGCCAGCAAGATGGACAGGGTTCTCTCATCAACCTACGAGCAGTACTTC
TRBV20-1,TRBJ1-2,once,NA,CSPGSSYGYTF,TGCAGTCCAGGGTCTTCCTATGGCTACACCTTC
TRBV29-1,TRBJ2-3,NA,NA,CSVLSDYGTDTQYF,TGCAGCGTTTTGTCGGACTACGGCACAGATACGCAGTATTTT
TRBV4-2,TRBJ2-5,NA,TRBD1,CASSPYFPGQDQETQYF,TGTGCCAGCAGCCCGTATTTTCCGGGACAGGACCAAGAGACCCAGTACTTC
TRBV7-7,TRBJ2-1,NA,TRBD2,CASSIGTSGSSREQFF,TGTGCCAGCAGCATTGGGACTAGCGGGAGTTCGCGTGAGCAGTTCTTC
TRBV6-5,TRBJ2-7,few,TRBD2,CASRRTSGSHEQYF,TGTGCCAGTAGACGGACTAGCGGGAGCCACGAGCAGTACTTC
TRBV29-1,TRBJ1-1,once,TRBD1,CSAVTGTMNTEAFF,TGCAGCGCCGTGACAGGGACTATGAACACTGAAGCTTTCTTT
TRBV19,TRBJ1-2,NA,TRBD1,CASSKTGTANYGYTF,TGTGCCAGTAGTAAAACCGGGACAGCCAACTATGGCTACACCTTC
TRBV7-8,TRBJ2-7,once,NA,CASSPQQGTSYEQYF,TGTGCCAGCAGCCCTCAACAGGGCACCTCCTACGAGCAGTACTTC
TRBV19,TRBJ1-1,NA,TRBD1,CASRRQGFDTEAFF,TGTGCCAGTAGACGACAGGGATTCGACACTGAAGCTTTCTTT
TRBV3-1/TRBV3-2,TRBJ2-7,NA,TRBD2,CASSQVSSGYEQYF,TGTGCCAGCAGCCAAGTTTCTAGCGGCTACGAGCAGTACTTC
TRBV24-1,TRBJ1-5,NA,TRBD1,CATSDSSGTGGINGNQPQHF,TGTGCCACCAGTGATTCCTCCGGGACAGGGGGAATTAATGGCAATCAGCCCCAGCATTTT
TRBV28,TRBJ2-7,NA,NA,CASSTTGYYEQYF,TGTGCCAGCAGTACGACAGGCTACTACGAGCAGTACTTC
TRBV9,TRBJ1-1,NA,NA,CASSVIGNTEAFF,TGTGCCAGCAGCGTCATCGGGAACACTGAAGCTTTCTTT